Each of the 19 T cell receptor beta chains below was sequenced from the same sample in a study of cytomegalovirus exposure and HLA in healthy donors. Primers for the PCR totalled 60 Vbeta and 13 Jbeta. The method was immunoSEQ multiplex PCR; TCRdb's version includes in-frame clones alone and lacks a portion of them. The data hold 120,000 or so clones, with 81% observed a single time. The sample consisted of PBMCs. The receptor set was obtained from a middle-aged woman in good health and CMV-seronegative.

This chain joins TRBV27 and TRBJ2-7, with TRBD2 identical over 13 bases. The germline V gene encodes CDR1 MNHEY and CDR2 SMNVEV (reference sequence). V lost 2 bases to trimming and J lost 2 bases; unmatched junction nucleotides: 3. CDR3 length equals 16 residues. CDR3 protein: CASSLKGLAGTYEQYF. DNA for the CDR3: TGTGCCAGCAGTTTAAAGGGACTAGCGGGGACCTACGAGCAGTACTTC.

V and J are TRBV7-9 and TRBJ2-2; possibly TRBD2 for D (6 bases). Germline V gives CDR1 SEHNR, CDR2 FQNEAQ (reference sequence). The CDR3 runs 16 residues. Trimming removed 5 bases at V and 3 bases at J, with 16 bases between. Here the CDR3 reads CASSMGLLPDTGELFF. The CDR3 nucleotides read TGTGCCAGCAGCATGGGACTTCTCCCCGACACCGGGGAGCTGTTTTTT. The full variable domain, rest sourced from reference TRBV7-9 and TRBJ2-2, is DTGVSQNPRHKITKRGQNVTFRCDPISEHNRLYWYRQTLGQGPEFLTYFQNEAQLEKSRLLSDRFSAERPKGSFSTLEIQRTEQGDSAMYLCASSMGLLPDTGELFFGEGSRLTVL.

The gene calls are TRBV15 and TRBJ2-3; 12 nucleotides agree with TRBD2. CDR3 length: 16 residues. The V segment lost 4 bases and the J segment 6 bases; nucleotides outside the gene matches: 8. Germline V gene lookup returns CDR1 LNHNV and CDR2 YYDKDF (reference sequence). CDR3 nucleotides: TGTGCCACCAGCACTAGGCTAGCGGGAGGGTTGGATACGCAGTATTTT. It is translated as CATSTRLAGGLDTQYF. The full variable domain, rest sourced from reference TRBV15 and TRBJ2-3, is DAMVIQNPRYQVTQFGKPVTLSCSQTLNHNVMYWYQQKSSQAPKLLFHYYDKDFNNEADTPDNFQSRRPNTSFCFLDIRSPGLGDTAMYLCATSTRLAGGLDTQYFGPGTRLTVL.

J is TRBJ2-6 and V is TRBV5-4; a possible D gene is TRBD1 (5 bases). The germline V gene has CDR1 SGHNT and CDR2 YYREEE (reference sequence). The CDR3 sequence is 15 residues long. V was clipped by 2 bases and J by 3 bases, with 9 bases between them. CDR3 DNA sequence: TGTGCCAGCAGCTTACCAGGGAATGGGGCCAACGTCCTGACTTTC. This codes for CASSLPGNGANVLTF.

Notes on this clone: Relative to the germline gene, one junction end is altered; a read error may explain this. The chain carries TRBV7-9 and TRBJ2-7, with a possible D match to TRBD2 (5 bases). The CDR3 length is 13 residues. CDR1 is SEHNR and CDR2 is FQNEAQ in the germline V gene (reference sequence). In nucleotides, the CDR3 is TGTTCCAGCAGCTTAACGGGGACCTACGAGCAGTACTTC. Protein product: CSSSLTGTYEQYF.

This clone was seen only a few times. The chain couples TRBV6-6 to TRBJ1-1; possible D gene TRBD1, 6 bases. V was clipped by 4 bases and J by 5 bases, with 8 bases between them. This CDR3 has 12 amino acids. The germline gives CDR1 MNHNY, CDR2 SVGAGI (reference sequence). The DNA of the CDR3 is TGTGCCAGCAGTTCCCAGGGGACTGAAGCTTTCTTT. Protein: CASSSQGTEAFF.

CDR3 nucleotides: TGTGCCAGCAGCCAGGGGGGTATTTCCTACGAGCAGTACTTC. Translation: CASSQGGISYEQYF. This rearrangement joins TRBV7-2 to TRBJ2-7; D is perhaps TRBD1 (7 bases). The CDR3 contains 14 residues. CDR1 is SGHTA, CDR2 FQGNSA, per germline. V gave up 5 bases and J gave up 1 base, with 12 bases separating them.

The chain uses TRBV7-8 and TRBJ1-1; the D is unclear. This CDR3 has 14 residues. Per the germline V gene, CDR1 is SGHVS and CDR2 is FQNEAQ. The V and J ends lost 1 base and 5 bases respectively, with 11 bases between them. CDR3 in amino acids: CASSLVVPRTEAFF. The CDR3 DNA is TGTGCCAGCAGCTTAGTGGTTCCGAGGACTGAAGCTTTCTTT.

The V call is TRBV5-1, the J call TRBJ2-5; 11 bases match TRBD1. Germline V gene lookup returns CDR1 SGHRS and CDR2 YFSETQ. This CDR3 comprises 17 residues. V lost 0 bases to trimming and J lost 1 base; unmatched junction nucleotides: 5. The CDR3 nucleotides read TGCGCCAGCAGCTTGGCCGGTGGGACAGGGGGCCAAGAGACCCAGTACTTC. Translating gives CASSLAGGTGGQETQYF.

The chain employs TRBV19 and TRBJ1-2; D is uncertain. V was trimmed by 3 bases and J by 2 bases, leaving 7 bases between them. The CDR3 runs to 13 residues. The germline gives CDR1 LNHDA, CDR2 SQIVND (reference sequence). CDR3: CASSIGLNYGYTF. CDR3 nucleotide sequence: TGTGCCAGTAGTATTGGACTCAACTATGGCTACACCTTC.

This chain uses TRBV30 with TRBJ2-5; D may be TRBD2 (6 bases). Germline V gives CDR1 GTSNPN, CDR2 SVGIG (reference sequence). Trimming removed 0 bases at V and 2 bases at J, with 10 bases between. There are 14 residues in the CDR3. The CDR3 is CAWSVGGLQETQYF. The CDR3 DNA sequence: TGTGCCTGGAGTGTGGGGGGACTTCAAGAGACCCAGTACTTC.

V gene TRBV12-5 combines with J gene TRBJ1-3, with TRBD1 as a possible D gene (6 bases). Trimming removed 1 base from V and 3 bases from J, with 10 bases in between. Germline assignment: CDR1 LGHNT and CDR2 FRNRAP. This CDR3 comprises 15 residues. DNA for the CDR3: TGTGCTAGTGGTTTGGAAGGGGGAAGTGGAAACACCATATATTTT. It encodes CASGLEGGSGNTIYF.

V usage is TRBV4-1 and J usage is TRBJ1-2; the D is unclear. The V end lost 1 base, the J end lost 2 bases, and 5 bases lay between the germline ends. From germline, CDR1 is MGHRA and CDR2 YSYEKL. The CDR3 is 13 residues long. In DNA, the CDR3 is TGCGCCAGCAGCCAAGCCCTCAACTATGGCTACACCTTC. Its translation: CASSQALNYGYTF.

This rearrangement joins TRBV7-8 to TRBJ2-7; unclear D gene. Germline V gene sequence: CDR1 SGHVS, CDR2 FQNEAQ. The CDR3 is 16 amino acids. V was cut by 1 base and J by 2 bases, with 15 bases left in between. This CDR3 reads CASSLGAGSRTYEQYF. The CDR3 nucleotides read TGTGCCAGCAGCTTAGGGGCAGGCAGCCGAACCTACGAGCAGTACTTC.

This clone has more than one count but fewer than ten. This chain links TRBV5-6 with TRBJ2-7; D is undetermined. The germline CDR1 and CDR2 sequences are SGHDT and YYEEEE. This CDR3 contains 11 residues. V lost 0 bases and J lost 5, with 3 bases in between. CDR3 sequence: CASSLADEQYF. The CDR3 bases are TGTGCCAGCAGCTTGGCCGACGAGCAGTACTTC.

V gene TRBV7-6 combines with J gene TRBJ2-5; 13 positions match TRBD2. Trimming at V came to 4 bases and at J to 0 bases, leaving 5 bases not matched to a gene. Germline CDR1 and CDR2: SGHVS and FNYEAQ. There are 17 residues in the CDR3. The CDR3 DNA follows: TGTGCCAGCAGCTCTAGACTAGCGGGGGGCCACCAAGAGACCCAGTACTTC. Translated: CASSSRLAGGHQETQYF.

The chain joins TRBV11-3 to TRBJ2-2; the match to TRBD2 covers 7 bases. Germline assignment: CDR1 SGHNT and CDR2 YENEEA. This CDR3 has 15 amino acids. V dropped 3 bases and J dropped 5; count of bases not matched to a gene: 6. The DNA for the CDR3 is TGTGCCAGCAGCTTGGGCGGGCGGGAGACCGGGGAGCTGTTTTTT. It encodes CASSLGGRETGELFF.

The CDR3 DNA is TGTGCCAGCAGGAGCTCTTACGGGGAGACCCAGTACTTC. Encoded protein: CASRSSYGETQYF. The chain carries TRBV28 and TRBJ2-5, with D uncertain. Trimming shortened V by 6 bases and J by 5 bases, and 13 bases separated the two germline ends. Germline values: CDR1 MDHEN, CDR2 SYDVKM. This CDR3 has 13 residues.

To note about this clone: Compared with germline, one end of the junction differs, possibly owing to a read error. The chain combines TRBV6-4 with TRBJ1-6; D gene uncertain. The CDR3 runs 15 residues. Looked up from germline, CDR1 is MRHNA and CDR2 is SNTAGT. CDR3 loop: CASRFRHGENSSLHF. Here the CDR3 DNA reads TGTGCCAGCAGATTCCGACACGGGGAGAATTCATCCCTCCACTTT.